The 24 T cell receptor beta chains below come from one sample, sequenced in a study of blood T cell repertoires in COVID-19. This table comes from immunoSEQ multiplex PCR, and its TCRdb copy is limited to in-frame clones, with some not included. The sample carries about 51,000 clones, more than 75% recorded once. The sample comprised peripheral blood. The receptors originated from a middle-aged man with active COVID-19.

This clone was seen a handful of times. V is TRBV7-2 and J is TRBJ1-2, with 7 bases fitting TRBD1. Trimming at V came to 1 base and at J to 7 bases, leaving 6 bases not matched to a gene. The CDR3 length is 14 residues. CDR1 is SGHTA, CDR2 FQGNSA, per germline. The CDR3 sequence is CASSLGRGLSGYTF. The CDR3 DNA follows: TGTGCCAGCAGCTTAGGGAGGGGGCTTTCTGGCTACACCTTC.

The chain has TRBV2 and TRBJ1-5; a possible D gene is TRBD1 (5 bases). This CDR3 is built from 12 residues. Between the trimmed V and J ends, which lost 6 bases and 4 bases, there was a span of 7 bases. Germline loops: CDR1 SNHLY, CDR2 FYNNEI. CDR3 nucleotides: TGTGCCAGCAGCCAGGGAAATCAGCCCCAGCATTTT. This gives the protein CASSQGNQPQHF.

This chain uses TRBV5-1 with TRBJ2-3, with 11 bases lining up with TRBD2. The V and J ends lost 3 bases and 0 bases, in that order; junction bases with no gene match: 0. The CDR3 has 15 residues. Germline loops: CDR1 SGHRS, CDR2 YFSETQ. CDR3 nucleotide sequence: TGCGCCAGCAGCTGGACTAGCGGGAGCACAGATACGCAGTATTTT. Amino acids: CASSWTSGSTDTQYF. The complete variable domain, with remaining parts taken from reference TRBV5-1 and TRBJ2-3, reads KAGVTQTPRYLIKTRGQQVTLSCSPISGHRSVSWYQQTPGQGLQFLFEYFSETQRNKGNFPGRFSGRQFSNSRSEMNVSTLELGDSALYLCASSWTSGSTDTQYFGPGTRLTVL.

With regard to this clone: Its ends do not fully match the called genes, so a read error is possible. The gene calls are TRBV6-1 and TRBJ2-1; 7 nucleotides agree with TRBD1. The CDR3 loop spans 13 amino acids. Germline CDR1 is MNHNS and CDR2 is SASEGT. The DNA of the CDR3 is TGTGCCAGCAGCGAAGGGACAAGGACAGGGCAGTTCTTC. It encodes CASSEGTRTGQFF.

This rearrangement joins TRBV19 to TRBJ2-4; D is possibly TRBD1 (5 bases). The CDR3 sequence is 14 residues long. V was pared by 9 bases and J by 5 bases, with 17 bases between. Germline CDR1 is LNHDA and CDR2 is SQIVND (reference sequence). The CDR3 is CASRLRQRENIQYF. The CDR3, as DNA: TGTGCCAGCCGCCTCAGACAGCGAGAAAACATTCAGTACTTC.

V is TRBV6-6 and J is TRBJ1-1, with D perhaps TRBD1 (5 bases). The germline CDR1 and CDR2 sequences are MNHNY and SVGAGI (reference sequence). There are 16 residues in the CDR3. Trimming removed 0 bases at V and 6 bases at J, with 17 bases between. CDR3 amino acids: CASSYSTWGITAEAFF. In DNA form, the CDR3 reads TGTGCCAGCAGTTACTCCACATGGGGCATTACGGCTGAAGCTTTCTTT.

This rearrangement joins TRBV11-2 to TRBJ1-1, with D uncertain. With 4 bases removed from V and 0 bases from J, the gap between germline ends came to 9 bases. CDR1 and CDR2 from the germline V gene are SGHAT and FQNNGV. This CDR3 comprises 14 residues. The CDR3 is CASSWETLNTEAFF. Written as DNA, the CDR3 is TGTGCCAGCAGCTGGGAGACCTTGAACACTGAAGCTTTCTTT.

The CDR3 loop is CASSHYTGSQETQYF. CDR3 DNA: TGTGCCAGCAGCCATTATACCGGGAGCCAAGAGACCCAGTACTTC. This sequence joins TRBV3-1 (or the pseudogene TRBV3-2) and TRBJ2-5; D may be TRBD2 (6 bases). The germline V gene encodes CDR1 LGHDT and CDR2 YNNKEL (reference sequence). This CDR3 is built from 15 residues. Trimming took off 3 bases at V and 1 base at J, with 12 bases between the two ends.

The chain carries TRBV28 and TRBJ2-3; 7 bases align to TRBD1. Trimming removed 1 base from V and 6 bases from J; junction bases left unmatched: 4. CDR3 size: 14 residues. Germline-derived CDR1 and CDR2 are MDHEN and SYDVKM. This CDR3 is CASSLLQGHDTQYF. CDR3 nucleotides: TGTGCCAGCAGTTTATTACAGGGGCACGATACGCAGTATTTT.

V usage is TRBV30 and J usage is TRBJ2-7; 11 nucleotides line up with TRBD2. After removal of 3 bases from V and 4 bases from J, the junction contained 17 bases not matched to a gene. This CDR3 contains 18 residues. Germline CDR1 GTSNPN, CDR2 SVGIG (reference sequence). CDR3 DNA sequence: TGTGCCTGGAGCGATATGGGACTAGCGGTCCTAAGGGGATACGAGCAGTACTTC. It specifies CAWSDMGLAVLRGYEQYF.

This sequence joins TRBV5-3 and TRBJ2-4; D remains ambiguous. TRBV5-3 is assigned to the ORF class and has an uncertain function. V was shortened by 9 bases and J by 0 bases, with 13 bases between the two germline ends. This CDR3 comprises 14 residues. CDR3 DNA: TGTGCCATCACAGAATCTTTAGCCAAAAACATTCAGTACTTC. This codes for CAITESLAKNIQYF.

CDR3 bases: TGTGCCAGCAGTGATATATATGAGCAGTTCTTC. This gives the protein CASSDIYEQFF. The V call is TRBV2, the J call TRBJ2-1; D is unresolved. CDR3 length: 11 amino acids. CDR1 SNHLY and CDR2 FYNNEI come from the germline V gene. Trimming removed 3 bases from V and 8 bases from J, with 5 bases in between.

This clone is a singleton in its sample. CDR3 coding DNA: TGTGCCAGCACCCAGGGGGTTTCGGAGACCCAGTACTTC. Translated: CASTQGVSETQYF. V is TRBV6-5 and J is TRBJ2-5; 7 nucleotides agree with TRBD1. The junction had 7 bases not matched to a gene; V was cut back by 7 bases and J by 5 bases. The CDR3 has 13 residues. Looked up from germline, CDR1 is MNHEY and CDR2 is SVGAGI.

The chain combines TRBV30 with TRBJ1-6, with D maybe TRBD1 (6 bases). V lost 5 bases and J 9 bases, leaving 20 bases between the germline ends. CDR1 and CDR2 from the germline V gene are GTSNPN and SVGIG (reference sequence). CDR3 length equals 15 residues. CDR3 amino acids: CAWGTTTGLRSPLHF. CDR3 DNA: TGTGCCTGGGGTACAACAACAGGGCTGCGTTCACCCCTCCACTTT.

The gene calls are TRBV11-2 and TRBJ2-2; TRBD1 matches 10 bases. Germline values: CDR1 SGHAT, CDR2 FQNNGV. Trimming cost V 4 bases and J 4 bases; bases outside gene matches: 6. This CDR3 has 16 amino acids. CDR3 region: CASSSLTGGGTGELFF. CDR3 DNA sequence: TGTGCCAGCAGCTCTCTGACAGGGGGCGGCACCGGGGAGCTGTTTTTT.

The genes are TRBV4-3 and TRBJ1-5, with TRBD1 matching over 9 bases. V was pared by 0 bases and J by 7 bases, with 4 bases of the junction left unmatched. Germline V gene sequence: CDR1 LGHNA, CDR2 YSLEER. This CDR3 spans 15 amino acids. The CDR3 DNA reads TGCGCCAGCAGCCAAGATCTAGGACAGGGGCAGCCCCAGCATTTT. This gives the protein CASSQDLGQGQPQHF.

The J gene is TRBJ2-1, the V gene TRBV9, with 8 nucleotides matching TRBD2. From germline, CDR1 is SGDLS and CDR2 YYNGEE. The V gene end was trimmed by 0 bases and the J gene end by 7 bases; junction bases not matched to a gene: 9. The CDR3 spans 16 residues. The CDR3, as DNA: TGTGCCAGCAGCGTAGATGGTAGCGGGGCGAGAAATGAGCAGTTCTTC. Its protein is CASSVDGSGARNEQFF.

The chain links TRBV7-9 to TRBJ1-6, with TRBD1 identical over 11 bases. The CDR3 extends over 15 amino acids. V shed 4 bases and J 13 bases; nucleotides not matched to a gene: 9. The germline V gene has CDR1 SEHNR and CDR2 FQNEAQ (reference sequence). Here the CDR3 DNA reads TGTGCCAGCAGCTCGCCCGGGACAGGGGGTAGTCCCCTCCACTTT. It translates to CASSSPGTGGSPLHF.

The gene calls are TRBV5-6 and TRBJ1-2; D remains ambiguous. Germline-derived CDR1 and CDR2 are SGHDT and YYEEEE. The CDR3 loop spans 14 amino acids. The germline V and J ends were trimmed by 4 bases and 0 bases, with 10 bases remaining between them. CDR3 protein: CASSEGGSNYGYTF. CDR3 nucleotides: TGTGCCAGCAGCGAGGGCGGATCTAACTATGGCTACACCTTC.

The chain carries TRBV12-3 or TRBV12-4 and TRBJ1-4; unclear D gene. Between the trimmed V and J ends, which lost 2 bases and 9 bases, there was a span of 7 bases. The CDR3 is made up of 12 amino acids. The DNA of the CDR3 is TGTGCCAGCAGTTTAAGCAGGCAAAAACTGTTTTTT. Protein sequence: CASSLSRQKLFF.

This chain links TRBV3-1 (or the pseudogene TRBV3-2) with TRBJ2-4; 11 bases are a match to TRBD2. The trim removed 0 bases at V and 5 bases at J, leaving 9 bases unmatched. Germline V lookup: CDR1 LGHDT, CDR2 YNNKEL (reference sequence). The CDR3 totals 18 residues. For the CDR3, the DNA is TGTGCCAGCAGCCAAGAAGGGCTAGCGGGGGGAATACAAAACATTCAGTACTTC. This translates into CASSQEGLAGGIQNIQYF.

V usage is TRBV27 and J usage is TRBJ2-3; 7 nucleotides line up with TRBD2. J lost 2 bases, V lost 4 bases, and 3 bases had no gene match. CDR1 and CDR2 (germline): MNHEY, SMNVEV (reference sequence). This CDR3 has 14 amino acids. CDR3 residues: CASSWERDTDTQYF. Written as DNA, the CDR3 is TGTGCCAGCAGTTGGGAGCGGGACACAGATACGCAGTATTTT.

V is TRBV6-5 and J is TRBJ1-2; a possible D gene is TRBD1 (5 bases). Germline CDR1 is MNHEY and CDR2 is SVGAGI. With 7 bases removed from V and 7 bases from J, the gap between germline ends came to 16 bases. The CDR3 contains 13 residues. CDR3 protein: CASTAAGRGGYTF. CDR3 coding DNA: TGTGCCAGCACCGCGGCCGGGAGGGGTGGCTACACCTTC.

The chain joins TRBV7-2 to TRBJ2-5, with D perhaps matching TRBD2 (6 bases). The germline CDR1 and CDR2 sequences are SGHTA and FQGNSA. Trimming removed 1 base from V and 2 bases from J, with 14 bases in between. The CDR3 runs 16 residues. The CDR3 loop is CASSLGGVAGQETQYF. CDR3 DNA: TGTGCCAGCAGCTTAGGGGGGGTCGCGGGACAAGAGACCCAGTACTTC.